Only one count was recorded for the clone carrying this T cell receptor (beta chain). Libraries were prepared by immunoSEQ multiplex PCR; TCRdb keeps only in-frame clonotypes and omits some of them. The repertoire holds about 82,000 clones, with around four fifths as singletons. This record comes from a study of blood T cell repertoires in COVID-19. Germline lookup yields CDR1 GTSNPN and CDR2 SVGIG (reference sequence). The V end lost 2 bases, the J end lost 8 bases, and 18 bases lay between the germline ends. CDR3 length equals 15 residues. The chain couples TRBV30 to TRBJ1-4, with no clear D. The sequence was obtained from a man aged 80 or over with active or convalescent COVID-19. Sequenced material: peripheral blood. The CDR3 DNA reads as TGTGCCTGGAGTACTAGGTACGGGGTAGGCGAAAAACTGTTTTTT. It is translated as CAWSTRYGVGEKLFF.